Listed below are T cell receptor beta chains from one sample, sequenced in a study of T cell repertoires in cytomegalovirus infection. TCRdb re-called the reads with MiXCR, one entry per CDR3 protein. This sample carries roughly 230,000 distinct CDR3 sequences, over 15% of them seen once, and the ten largest clones take around half. Sequences were obtained from CD8+ T cells from PBMCs. The receptors come from a human donor in good health (CMV status not recorded). Some clones in this sample may be carry-over from other donors' samples. Both conserved end residues are part of each CDR3. The D gene is left open where the match is weak. The size of a clone is reported for some rows only, either as once, few or many, or as a class for expanded clones.

v_gene: TRBV29-1; j_gene: TRBJ1-1; abundance: few; d_gene: .; CDR3aa: CSVTGVNTEAFF; CDR3nt: TGCAGCGTGACAGGTGTGAACACTGAAGCTTTCTTT
v_gene: TRBV7-4; j_gene: TRBJ2-1; abundance: .; d_gene: .; CDR3aa: CASSEWDSGSEQFF; CDR3nt: TGTGCCAGCAGCGAGTGGGACTCCGGGAGTGAGCAGTTCTTC
v_gene: TRBV9; j_gene: TRBJ2-7; abundance: few; d_gene: .; CDR3aa: CASSPRSGQPPEQYF; CDR3nt: TGTGCCAGCAGCCCGCGATCCGGACAGCCGCCCGAGCAGTACTTC
v_gene: TRBV29-1; j_gene: TRBJ1-2; abundance: .; d_gene: TRBD1; CDR3aa: CSVEQGVDYGYTF; CDR3nt: TGCAGCGTTGAACAGGGGGTTGACTATGGCTACACCTTC
v_gene: TRBV5-6; j_gene: TRBJ1-1; abundance: few; d_gene: .; CDR3aa: CASSFLPGDTEAFF; CDR3nt: TGTGCCAGCAGCTTTTTGCCGGGTGACACTGAAGCTTTCTTT
v_gene: TRBV5-1; j_gene: TRBJ2-2; abundance: .; d_gene: .; CDR3aa: CASRSGPTGELFF; CDR3nt: TGCGCCAGCAGATCAGGGCCCACCGGGGAGCTGTTTTTT
v_gene: TRBV6-1; j_gene: TRBJ2-2; abundance: many; d_gene: .; CDR3aa: CASSEATANTGELFF; CDR3nt: TGTGCCAGCAGTGAAGCGACGGCGAACACCGGGGAGCTGTTTTTT
v_gene: TRBV7-6; j_gene: TRBJ2-3; abundance: many; d_gene: .; CDR3aa: CASSPRATLSTDTQYF; CDR3nt: TGTGCCAGCAGCCCCAGGGCCACCCTGAGCACAGATACGCAGTATTTT
v_gene: TRBV12-5; j_gene: TRBJ2-3; abundance: .; d_gene: TRBD2; CDR3aa: CASGLGGTSGGTDTQYF; CDR3nt: TGTGCTAGTGGTTTGGGGGGGACTAGCGGGGGCACAGATACGCAGTATTTT
v_gene: TRBV7-8; j_gene: TRBJ2-3; abundance: many; d_gene: TRBD2; CDR3aa: CASSPPPAGVRITDTQYF; CDR3nt: TGTGCCAGCAGCCCCCCGCCAGCGGGGGTGAGGATCACAGATACGCAGTATTTT
v_gene: TRBV11-2; j_gene: TRBJ2-3; abundance: few; d_gene: .; CDR3aa: CASSLGLPLSTDTQYF; CDR3nt: TGTGCCAGCAGCTTAGGTCTACCCTTAAGCACAGATACGCAGTATTTT
v_gene: TRBV20-1; j_gene: TRBJ1-1; abundance: .; d_gene: .; CDR3aa: CSARRGNTEAFF; CDR3nt: TGCAGTGCTAGGCGAGGAAACACTGAAGCTTTCTTT
v_gene: TRBV11-2; j_gene: TRBJ2-1; abundance: few; d_gene: .; CDR3aa: CASSLRRAWVYNEQFF; CDR3nt: TGTGCCAGCAGCCTACGCCGAGCGTGGGTATACAATGAGCAGTTCTTC
v_gene: TRBV7-8; j_gene: TRBJ1-5; abundance: many; d_gene: .; CDR3aa: CASSLVPSPRISNQPQHF; CDR3nt: TGTGCCAGCAGCTTAGTCCCCTCCCCTAGAATCAGCAATCAGCCCCAGCATTTT
v_gene: TRBV7-9; j_gene: TRBJ1-2; abundance: few; d_gene: TRBD1; CDR3aa: CASSTPGTGVDYGYTF; CDR3nt: TGTGCCAGCAGCACCCCCGGGACAGGGGTGGACTATGGCTACACCTTC
v_gene: TRBV24-1; j_gene: TRBJ2-3; abundance: .; d_gene: .; CDR3aa: CATAGGTATDTQYF; CDR3nt: TGTGCCACGGCCGGAGGGACGGCCACAGATACGCAGTATTTT
v_gene: TRBV28; j_gene: TRBJ1-5; abundance: .; d_gene: .; CDR3aa: CASSFFLSNQPQHF; CDR3nt: TGTGCCAGCAGTTTTTTCCTTAGCAATCAGCCCCAGCATTTT
v_gene: TRBV4-1; j_gene: TRBJ1-1; abundance: many; d_gene: TRBD1; CDR3aa: CASSLSQGVVAEAFF; CDR3nt: TGCGCCAGCAGCCTGTCCCAGGGGGTGGTGGCTGAAGCTTTCTTT
v_gene: TRBV20-1; j_gene: TRBJ2-5; abundance: once; d_gene: TRBD2; CDR3aa: CSARVPQGLAEETQYF; CDR3nt: TGCAGTGCTAGAGTACCCCAGGGACTAGCGGAAGAGACCCAGTACTTC
v_gene: TRBV2; j_gene: TRBJ2-7; abundance: .; d_gene: TRBD2; CDR3aa: CANSVPGLAGATYEQYF; CDR3nt: TGTGCCAACAGCGTACCGGGACTAGCGGGGGCAACCTACGAGCAGTACTTC
v_gene: TRBV7-9; j_gene: TRBJ2-5; abundance: many; d_gene: TRBD1; CDR3aa: CASSFRGQGKETQYF; CDR3nt: TGTGCCAGCAGCTTTCGCGGACAGGGGAAAGAGACCCAGTACTTC
v_gene: TRBV7-9; j_gene: TRBJ2-1; abundance: few; d_gene: .; CDR3aa: CASHPSPYYNEQFF; CDR3nt: TGTGCCAGCCATCCTTCCCCCTACTACAATGAGCAGTTCTTC
v_gene: TRBV7-8; j_gene: TRBJ2-7; abundance: many; d_gene: .; CDR3aa: CASSLWGNEQYF; CDR3nt: TGTGCCAGCAGCTTATGGGGGAACGAGCAGTACTTC
v_gene: TRBV7-8; j_gene: TRBJ1-6; abundance: many; d_gene: .; CDR3aa: CASSLEWGANSPLHF; CDR3nt: TGTGCCAGCAGCTTAGAGTGGGGGGCTAATTCACCCCTCCACTTT